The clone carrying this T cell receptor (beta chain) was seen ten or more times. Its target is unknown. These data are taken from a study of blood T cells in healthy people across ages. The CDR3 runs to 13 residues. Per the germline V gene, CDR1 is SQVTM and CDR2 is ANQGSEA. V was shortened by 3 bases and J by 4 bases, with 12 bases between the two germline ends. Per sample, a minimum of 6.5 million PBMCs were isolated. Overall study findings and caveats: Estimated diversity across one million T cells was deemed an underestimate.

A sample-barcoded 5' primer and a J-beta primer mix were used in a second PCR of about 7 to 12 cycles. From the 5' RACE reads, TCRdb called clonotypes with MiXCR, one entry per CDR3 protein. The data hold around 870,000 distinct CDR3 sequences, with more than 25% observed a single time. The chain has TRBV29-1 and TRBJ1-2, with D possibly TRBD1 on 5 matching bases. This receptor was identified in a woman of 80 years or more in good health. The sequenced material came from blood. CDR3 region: CSVEAPGGYGYTF. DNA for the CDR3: TGCAGCGTTGAGGCGCCCGGGGGCTATGGCTACACCTTC.